The 32 T cell receptor beta chains below were found in one sample sequenced in a study of neurological immune-mediated disorders (dated 2019 in TCRdb). The method behind the library was 5' RACE. The sequencing machine was an Illumina HiSeq 2500. The public reads were run again by TCRdb, first through fastp at Q25 and then through MiXCR, and only productive beta chains were kept. Rows matching on CDR3 protein sequence are summarized as one entry with the most common DNA and genes. Across this sample there are over 45,000 distinct CDR3 sequences, with about 3% seen only once. The ten most abundant clones make up 5.9% of the sample. The sequencing sample was made of PBMCs. These TCRs come from a man aged 35-49 years with multiple sclerosis.

This clonotype rates as medium-sized. In nucleotides, the CDR3 is TGTGCCAGCAGCCGTGGACAGTACACTGAAGCTTTCTTT. Amino acids: CASSRGQYTEAFF. This chain uses TRBV12-3 or TRBV12-4 with TRBJ1-1; TRBD1 might be the D (6 bases). The CDR3 covers 13 residues. V was cut by 6 bases and J by 3 bases, with 11 bases left in between.

This clonotype was observed at least ten times. The chain combines TRBV12-3 or TRBV12-4 with TRBJ2-7; 13 nucleotides align to TRBD2. This CDR3 is built from 17 residues. The junction had 11 bases not matched to a gene; V was cut back by 6 bases and J by 3 bases. The CDR3 loop is CASSSPPGLAGFYEQYF. For the CDR3, the DNA is TGTGCCAGCAGCTCCCCTCCGGGACTAGCGGGGTTCTACGAGCAGTACTTC.

This clonotype appeared a few times. The chain uses TRBV18 and TRBJ2-6; tentatively, D is TRBD1 (5 bases). The CDR3 is 18 residues long. Germline CDR1 and CDR2: KGHSH and LQKENI. Trimming stripped 1 base from V and 0 bases from J, with 13 bases between. CDR3 DNA sequence: TGTGCCAGCTCACCACTACAGACAGATTACTCTGGGGCCAACGTCCTGACTTTC. Protein sequence: CASSPLQTDYSGANVLTF.

This clonotype was found many times. The chain carries TRBV6-5 and TRBJ2-3; 10 bases are a match to TRBD1. The CDR3 loop spans 16 amino acids. V gave up 6 bases and J gave up 4 bases; unmatched junction bases: 10. The germline gives CDR1 MNHEY, CDR2 SVGAGI. As DNA, the CDR3 is TGTGCCAGCAGCCCTACGGGACAGGGGTCGGCAGATACGCAGTATTTT. Residues: CASSPTGQGSADTQYF.

This clonotype has at least ten counts. At one boundary the junction diverges from the germline segment, which might be a read error. The chain has TRBV5-1 and TRBJ2-1; TRBD1 aligns across 11 bases. The CDR3 consists of 16 residues. Germline V gene lookup returns CDR1 SGHRS and CDR2 YFSETQ. CDR3 loop: CASSLDRGPTYNEQFF. For the CDR3, the DNA is TGCGCCAGCAGTTTGGACAGGGGGCCAACCTACAATGAGCAGTTCTTC.

This clonotype was seen a few times. Possible read error: a much larger clone is one base away. This chain uses TRBV15 with TRBJ1-4; 7 nucleotides agree with TRBD1. Germline lookup yields CDR1 LNHNV and CDR2 YYDKDF (reference sequence). CDR3 length: 13 residues. The CDR3 here is CATNRDRAGKLFF. CDR3 bases: TGTGCCACCAACAGAGACAGGGCAGGCAAACTGTTTTTT.

This clonotype was recorded many times. This chain uses TRBV5-1 with TRBJ2-7; TRBD1 agrees at 8 bases. Germline trimming cut 2 bases from V and 5 bases from J; bases unmatched to any gene: 3. From germline, CDR1 is SGHRS and CDR2 YFSETQ. This CDR3 comprises 13 residues. Written as DNA, the CDR3 is TGCGCCAGCAGCTTACAGGGGGTAAACGAGCAGTACTTC. Translated, it gives CASSLQGVNEQYF.

This clonotype was observed many times. This chain uses TRBV28 with TRBJ1-6; D possibly corresponds to TRBD1 (5 bases). Germline V gene lookup returns CDR1 MDHEN and CDR2 SYDVKM. The CDR3 is made up of 15 amino acids. Trimming removed 3 bases at V and 3 bases at J, with 9 bases between. The CDR3 region has the DNA TGTGCCAGCAGTTTCGCCCAGGGCTATAATTCACCCCTCCACTTT. The encoded protein is CASSFAQGYNSPLHF. The whole variable domain, remainder taken from reference TRBV28 and TRBJ1-6, is DVKVTQSSRYLVKRTGEKVFLECVQDMDHENMFWYRQDPGLGLRLIYFSYDVKMKEKGDIPEGYSVSREKKERFSLILESASTNQTSMYLCASSFAQGYNSPLHFGNGTRLTVT.

This clonotype was picked up many times. The chain links TRBV5-1 to TRBJ2-5, with TRBD1 matching 8 bases. The germline V gene has CDR1 SGHRS and CDR2 YFSETQ. J was trimmed by 5 bases and V by 3 bases; bases with no gene match: 9. This CDR3 spans 15 amino acids. CDR3 sequence: CASSSRDRSRETQYF. The CDR3 DNA reads TGCGCCAGCAGCTCGCGGGACAGGTCCCGGGAGACCCAGTACTTC.

At least ten counts were recorded for this clonotype. This sequence joins TRBV9 and TRBJ2-7; TRBD1 aligns across 8 bases. CDR3 length: 15 residues. The germline V gene encodes CDR1 SGDLS and CDR2 YYNGEE. V trimming: 3 bases; J trimming: 5 bases; junction bases outside the gene matches: 10. CDR3 nucleotide sequence: TGTGCCAGCAGCGCCCGACAGGGGCCGGTAGACGAGCAGTACTTC. Protein sequence: CASSARQGPVDEQYF. Together with reference TRBV9 and TRBJ2-7, the CDR3 gives the full variable domain: DSGVTQTPKHLITATGQRVTLRCSPRSGDLSVYWYQQSLDQGLQFLIQYYNGEERAKGNILERFSAQQFPDLHSELNLSSLELGDSALYFCASSARQGPVDEQYFGPGTRLTVT.

This clonotype was found many times. The CDR3 here is CSVEVQEVYEQYF. CDR3 nucleotides: TGCAGCGTTGAAGTTCAGGAAGTTTACGAGCAGTACTTC. The rearrangement links TRBV29-1 to TRBJ2-7; D is unclear. With 1 base removed from V and 4 bases from J, the gap between germline ends came to 11 bases. Germline V gene sequence: CDR1 SQVTM, CDR2 ANQGSEA. The CDR3 spans 13 residues.

In this sample, this clonotype turned up many times. Sequence at one end of the junction differs from germline and may be a read error. The chain couples TRBV5-5 to TRBJ1-6, with D unresolved. Germline loops: CDR1 SGHKS, CDR2 YYEKEE (reference sequence). The CDR3 is 14 amino acids. This chain's CDR3 is CASSLTWNNSPLNF. Written as DNA, the CDR3 is TGTGCCAGCAGCTTGACATGGAATAATTCACCCCTCAACTTT.

The sample holds many counts of this clonotype. The CDR3 region is CSARVTSAYNSPLHF. CDR3 nucleotides: TGCAGTGCTAGAGTAACATCGGCGTATAATTCACCCCTCCACTTT. The chain has TRBV20-1 and TRBJ1-6; D is unclear. Germline-derived CDR1 and CDR2 are DFQATT and SNEGSKA (reference sequence). The V end was cut by 1 base, the J end by 4 bases, with 11 bases between. The length of the CDR3 is 15 residues.

This clonotype occurred many times. The chain uses TRBV4-1 and TRBJ2-2, with D perhaps TRBD2 (5 bases). Germline CDR1 MGHRA, CDR2 YSYEKL. The CDR3 length is 15 residues. V lost 8 bases and J 1 base, leaving 14 bases between the germline ends. The CDR3 bases are TGCGCCAGCCGGGAAGGAGTGATGAACACCGGGGAGCTGTTTTTT. Amino acid sequence: CASREGVMNTGELFF.

There are many counts of this clonotype. This chain uses TRBV11-2 with TRBJ2-5; D uncertain. Trimming stripped 3 bases from V and 1 base from J, with 6 bases between. From germline, CDR1 is SGHAT and CDR2 FQNNGV. The CDR3 contains 13 residues. The CDR3 spells CASSFGPQETQYF. CDR3 sequence (DNA): TGTGCCAGCAGCTTCGGGCCCCAAGAGACCCAGTACTTC.

This clonotype appeared many times. The gene calls are TRBV7-6 and TRBJ2-5; perhaps TRBD2 as D (5 bases). Trimming removed 4 bases at V and 0 bases at J, with 9 bases between. CDR1 and CDR2 from the germline V gene are SGHVS and FNYEAQ. The CDR3 sequence is 14 residues long. CDR3 region: CASSSPDYQETQYF. The CDR3 DNA reads TGTGCCAGCAGCTCACCGGACTACCAAGAGACCCAGTACTTC.

This clonotype was recorded at least ten times. The genes are TRBV10-3 and TRBJ1-6; 9 bases line up with TRBD1. CDR3 length: 14 residues. The germline CDR1 and CDR2 sequences are ENHRY and SYGVKD. The V segment lost 5 bases and the J segment 8 bases; nucleotides outside the gene matches: 4. CDR3 DNA sequence: TGTGCCATCAGTAAGGACAGGGGTGATTCACCCCTCCACTTT. As protein: CAISKDRGDSPLHF.

This clonotype was seen ten or more times. The chain couples TRBV20-1 to TRBJ2-3, with a tentative D call TRBD2 (7 bases). The CDR3 sequence is 15 residues long. Between the trimmed V and J ends, which lost 3 bases and 4 bases, there was a span of 17 bases. The germline V gene encodes CDR1 DFQATT and CDR2 SNEGSKA (reference sequence). The CDR3 coding sequence is TGCAGTGCTAGCCGGGCAGGCGGGGGCGCAGATACGCAGTATTTT. Encoded protein: CSASRAGGGADTQYF.

The sample holds many counts of this clonotype. The genes are TRBV11-1 and TRBJ2-7; weak D call: TRBD1 (6 bases). Trimming left V 4 bases short and J 0 bases short, with 13 bases between. Germline V lookup: CDR1 SGHAT, CDR2 FQDESV (reference sequence). The CDR3 is 15 amino acids. The chain's CDR3 is CASSYSGASSYEQYF. The DNA for the CDR3 is TGTGCCAGCAGCTATTCAGGGGCCAGCTCCTACGAGCAGTACTTC.

This clonotype was counted ten times or more. V usage is TRBV6-5 and J usage is TRBJ2-7; D uncertain. V was trimmed by 6 bases and J by 8 bases, leaving 11 bases between them. Germline V gives CDR1 MNHEY, CDR2 SVGAGI. The CDR3 extends over 11 amino acids. For the CDR3, the DNA is TGTGCCAGCAGGCTACGACAAAAGCAGTACTTC. Translated: CASRLRQKQYF.

In its sample, this clonotype is medium-sized (0.01 to 0.1%). The chain is built from TRBV10-2 and TRBJ2-5, with D hard to call. The CDR3 is 14 amino acids. The V end was cut by 0 bases, the J end by 5 bases, with 10 bases between. CDR1 and CDR2 (germline): WSHSY, SAAADI. The CDR3 sequence: CASSESTGRETQYF. DNA of the CDR3: TGCGCCAGCAGTGAGTCAACGGGTAGGGAGACCCAGTACTTC.

This clonotype was seen ten or more times. The chain recombines TRBV18 with TRBJ2-4; perhaps TRBD1 as D (5 bases). Germline loops: CDR1 KGHSH, CDR2 LQKENI. The CDR3 totals 16 residues. Trimming cost V 1 base and J 1 base, with 11 bases left between them. The CDR3 DNA reads TGTGCCAGCTCACCACTTAAGGACAAGGCCAAAAACATTCAGTACTTC. Translating it yields CASSPLKDKAKNIQYF.

This clonotype was seen repeatedly, ten times or more. The chain has TRBV9 and TRBJ2-7, with D possibly being TRBD1 (5 bases). In germline, CDR1 is SGDLS, CDR2 YYNGEE. The CDR3 sequence is 16 residues long. Deletions cut 0 bases from V and 5 bases from J, with 18 bases between. In DNA form, the CDR3 reads TGTGCCAGCAGCGTAGGGTCTGGGTCAGGGCAACACGAGCAGTACTTC. Its translation is CASSVGSGSGQHEQYF.

This clonotype was detected many times. This chain uses TRBV20-1 with TRBJ2-3; 8 positions match TRBD2. This CDR3 is 15 amino acids long. Germline V gene data show CDR1 as DFQATT and CDR2 as SNEGSKA (reference sequence). The CDR3 sequence: CTLPGGQIFTDTQYF. The CDR3 DNA reads as TGCACCCTACCGGGGGGGCAGATCTTCACAGATACGCAGTATTTT.

There are many counts of this clonotype. This chain connects TRBV20-1 to TRBJ1-2; D is perhaps TRBD1 (5 bases). The CDR3 consists of 14 residues. Germline CDR1 and CDR2: DFQATT and SNEGSKA (reference sequence). The V end lost 7 bases, the J end lost 7 bases, and 22 bases lay between the germline ends. CDR3 loop: CSVPNRGKGSGYTF. CDR3 DNA sequence: TGCAGTGTCCCTAACCGGGGGAAAGGATCTGGCTACACCTTC.

This clonotype was detected many times. This sequence joins TRBV7-3 and TRBJ2-1; 8 bases are a match to TRBD2. Per the germline V gene, CDR1 is SGHTA and CDR2 is FQGTGA. The junction had 5 bases not matched to a gene; V was cut back by 5 bases and J by 2 bases. This CDR3 spans 15 amino acids. The CDR3 DNA reads as TGTGCCAGCAGCCTCGCGGGGGGAACCTACAATGAGCAGTTCTTC. This codes for CASSLAGGTYNEQFF.

J is TRBJ2-2 and V is TRBV12-3 or TRBV12-4, with D unclear. V was shortened by 1 base and J by 6 bases, with 9 bases between the two germline ends. CDR3 length: 14 amino acids. CDR3 nucleotide sequence: TGTGCCAGCAGTTTAGGTTTCGATGCCGGGGAGCTGTTTTTT. Translating it yields CASSLGFDAGELFF.

This clonotype was observed many times. This chain uses TRBV5-1 with TRBJ1-2; tentative D call: TRBD1 (5 bases). Between the trimmed V and J ends, which lost 1 base and 13 bases, there was a span of 14 bases. This CDR3 has 12 amino acids. Germline V gene sequence: CDR1 SGHRS, CDR2 YFSETQ. In DNA, the CDR3 is TGCGCCAGCAGCTTGATCGGCAGGGAGGTCACCTTC. It translates to CASSLIGREVTF.

The sample holds many counts of this clonotype. The J gene is TRBJ2-1, the V gene TRBV20-1, with TRBD2 matching 7 bases. The CDR3 loop spans 14 amino acids. V gave up 6 bases and J gave up 2 bases; unmatched junction bases: 7. CDR1 and CDR2 from the germline V gene are DFQATT and SNEGSKA (reference sequence). The CDR3 reads CSAAQSGAYNEQFF. DNA of the CDR3: TGCAGTGCCGCGCAGAGCGGGGCCTACAATGAGCAGTTCTTC.

This clonotype was counted many times. The CDR3 region is CASSLVSLGSEQFF. CDR3 DNA sequence: TGTGCCAGCAGCTTAGTTTCCTTGGGCAGTGAGCAGTTCTTC. The chain couples TRBV7-6 to TRBJ2-1; D unresolved. CDR3 length equals 14 residues. Germline V CDR1 and CDR2: SGHVS, FNYEAQ. V lost 1 base to trimming and J lost 9 bases, with 13 bases between them. The variable domain in full, with the rest retrieved from reference TRBV7-6 and TRBJ2-1, is GAGVSQSPRYKVTKRGQDVALRCDPISGHVSLYWYRQALGQGPEFLTYFNYEAQQDKSGLPNDRFSAERPEGSISTLTIQRTEQRDSAMYRCASSLVSLGSEQFFGPGTRLTVL.

This clonotype was seen ten or more times. The DNA of the CDR3 is TGTGCCAGCAGTTTAGGCTCCCGAGCTTTCTTT. Protein: CASSLGSRAFF. The rearrangement links TRBV12-3 or TRBV12-4 to TRBJ1-1; D uncertain. Trimming took off 1 base at V and 10 bases at J, with 7 bases between the two ends. The CDR3 extends over 11 amino acids.

This clonotype was seen many times. The rearrangement links TRBV10-1 to TRBJ2-2, with D perhaps TRBD2 (6 bases). The CDR3 length is 15 residues. Germline V gives CDR1 WNHNN, CDR2 SYGVQD (reference sequence). Trimming removed 0 bases from V and 5 bases from J, with 10 bases in between. The CDR3 DNA reads as TGCGCCAGCAGTGAGTCGTATGCGGGAACCGGGGAGCTGTTTTTT. This gives the protein CASSESYAGTGELFF.